In its sample, the clone carrying this T cell receptor (beta chain) was seen once. The sample is drawn from a study of blood T cell repertoires in COVID-19. Measured with immunoSEQ multiplex PCR; TCRdb has only the in-frame clones, and not every one. The sample consists of 180,000 or so clones, roughly nine tenths of them appearing once. The sample was peripheral blood. The sequence was collected from a woman aged 60 to 75 with COVID-19, enrolled during active disease.

This CDR3 is CASRTNTGNGYTF. The CDR3 DNA reads as TGTGCCAGTAGAACCAATACAGGGAATGGCTACACCTTC. The V and J genes are TRBV19 and TRBJ1-2; tentative D call: TRBD1 (6 bases). The CDR3 totals 13 residues. CDR1 LNHDA and CDR2 SQIVND come from the germline V gene (reference sequence). The ends were cut back, 6 bases at V and 6 bases at J, with 14 bases in the middle.